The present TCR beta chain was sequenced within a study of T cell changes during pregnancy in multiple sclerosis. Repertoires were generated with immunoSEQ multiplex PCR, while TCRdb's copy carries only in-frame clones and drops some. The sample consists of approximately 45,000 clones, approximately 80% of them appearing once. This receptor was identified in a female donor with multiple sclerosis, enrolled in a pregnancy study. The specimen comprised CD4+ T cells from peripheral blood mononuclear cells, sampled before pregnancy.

Here the CDR3 DNA reads TGTGCCAGCGGACTTCAGGGAGGGGATTCACCCCTCCACTTT. Its translation: CASGLQGGDSPLHF. The J gene is TRBJ1-6, the V gene TRBV7-2; possibly TRBD1 for D (5 bases). The CDR3 spans 14 residues. Trimming removed 8 bases at V and 8 bases at J, with 16 bases between. Germline CDR1 and CDR2: SGHTA and FQGNSA.